This TCR beta chain was sequenced during a study of T cell responses to AZD1222 COVID-19 vaccine. This clone appeared a few times. Data came from immunoSEQ multiplex PCR; TCRdb stores just in-frame clones and leaves some out. The sample records roughly 48,000 clones, roughly 90% being singletons. The CDR3 length is 13 residues. The V end was cut by 3 bases, the J end by 3 bases, with 8 bases between. CDR1 is SQVTM and CDR2 is ANQGSEA in the germline V gene. This chain connects TRBV29-1 to TRBJ2-2, with D possibly matching TRBD1 (6 bases). Specimen: peripheral blood, collected 28 days after the second AZD1222 dose. This TCR derives from an adult who received the AZD1222 COVID-19 vaccine. CDR3 residues: CSVDEGDTGELFF. CDR3 bases: TGCAGCGTTGATGAGGGGGACACCGGGGAGCTGTTTTTT.